One and the same sample provided the 2 T cell receptor beta chains below, sequenced in a study of T cell responses to AZD1222 COVID-19 vaccine. Repertoires were generated with immunoSEQ multiplex PCR, while TCRdb's copy carries only in-frame clones and drops some. The sample has 160,000 or so clones, around 89% seen once; the top ten hold roughly 4%. Sequences were derived from peripheral blood, sampled 28 days after the second AZD1222 dose. All receptors come from an adult who received the AZD1222 COVID-19 vaccine.

The rearrangement uses TRBV18 and TRBJ2-5; 12 nucleotides line up with TRBD1. Looked up from germline, CDR1 is KGHSH and CDR2 is LQKENI. The CDR3 consists of 17 residues. V shed 6 bases and J 5 bases; nucleotides not matched to a gene: 13. CDR3 in amino acids: CASSPRDRGREEETQYF. The CDR3 region has the DNA TGTGCCAGCTCCCCCCGGGACAGGGGGCGTGAAGAGGAGACCCAGTACTTC. Looking up the rest from reference TRBV18 and TRBJ2-5 gives the full variable domain: NAGVMQNPRHLVRRRGQEARLRCSPMKGHSHVYWYRQLPEEGLKFMVYLQKENIIDESGMPKERFSAEFPKEGPSILRIQQVVRGDSAAYFCASSPRDRGREEETQYFGPGTRLLVL.

CDR3 amino acids: CASSPPPPNTEAFF. The CDR3 coding sequence is TGTGCCAGCTCACCCCCTCCACCGAACACTGAAGCTTTCTTT. V gene TRBV18 combines with J gene TRBJ1-1; no reliable D call. There are 14 residues in the CDR3. The V end lost 3 bases, the J end lost 1 base, and 9 bases lay between the germline ends. Germline V gives CDR1 KGHSH, CDR2 LQKENI.